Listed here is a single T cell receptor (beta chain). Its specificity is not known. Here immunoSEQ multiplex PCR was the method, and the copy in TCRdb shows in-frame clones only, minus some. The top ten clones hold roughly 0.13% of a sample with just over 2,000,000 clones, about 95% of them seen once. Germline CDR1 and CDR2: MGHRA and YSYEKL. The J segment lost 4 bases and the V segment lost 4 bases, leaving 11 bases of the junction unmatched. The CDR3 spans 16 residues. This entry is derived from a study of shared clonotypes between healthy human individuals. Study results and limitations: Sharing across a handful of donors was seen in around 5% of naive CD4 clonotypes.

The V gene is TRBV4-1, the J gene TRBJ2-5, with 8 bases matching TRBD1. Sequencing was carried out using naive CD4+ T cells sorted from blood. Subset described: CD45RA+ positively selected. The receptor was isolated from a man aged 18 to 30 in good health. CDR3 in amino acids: CASSPGGQGAAETQYF. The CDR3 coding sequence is TGCGCCAGCAGCCCCGGTGGGCAGGGGGCTGCAGAGACCCAGTACTTC.